This TCR beta chain was recorded in a study of identical twins. A remark on this clonotype: Its antigen is still unknown.

TCRdb called the 5' RACE reads again in MiXCR, with one record for every CDR3 protein. The sample shows about 720,000 distinct CDR3 sequences, around 8.3% of them seen only once. Overall study findings and caveats: Invariant populations such as MAIT and iNKT cells could partly muddle zero-insertion analyses.

Germline V lookup: CDR1 SGDLS, CDR2 YYNGEE. The CDR3 length is 15 residues. V dropped 0 bases and J dropped 2 bases, with 10 bases sitting between them. The sample was also reused in another study, on yellow fever vaccine responses in identical twins. As reported in that work: Among the twins, the vaccine T cell response reportedly seemed partly convergent and partly personalized.

Sequencing was done on a sample of PBMCs. The V call is TRBV9, the J call TRBJ2-3; unclear D gene. This clonotype originated in a woman aged 18-29 years in good health. The CDR3 DNA follows: TGTGCCAGCAGCGTAGGGCTGGTCCCCACAGATACGCAGTATTTT. It encodes CASSVGLVPTDTQYF.